Listed below are T cell receptor beta chains from one sample, sequenced in a study of blood T cell repertoires in COVID-19. This table comes from immunoSEQ multiplex PCR, and its TCRdb copy is limited to in-frame clones, with some not included. The data show over 100,000 clones, about 85% seen once. Sequencing was done on a sample of peripheral blood. Source of these receptors: a man between 35 and 55 years old with acute or convalescent COVID-19. CDR3s include the opening cysteine and the closing phenylalanine or tryptophan. The D gene is left open where the match is weak. Some rows have no size entry. The others give once, few or many, or a class for an expanded clone.

v_gene: TRBV4-2; j_gene: TRBJ2-3; abundance: NA; d_gene: TRBD2; CDR3nt: TGTGCCAGCAGCCAAGATCTCGGGGGGTCGAAAGGAGATACGCAGTATTTT; CDR3aa: CASSQDLGGSKGDTQYF
v_gene: TRBV6-1; j_gene: TRBJ2-1; abundance: NA; d_gene: TRBD1; CDR3nt: TGTGCCAGCAGTGATTGGACAGGGGGCGAGTTCTTC; CDR3aa: CASSDWTGGEFF
v_gene: TRBV6-5; j_gene: TRBJ2-7; abundance: NA; d_gene: NA; CDR3nt: TGTGCCACCGGGGGGCGGGGGCTCATCTACGAGCAGTACTTC; CDR3aa: CATGGRGLIYEQYF
v_gene: TRBV2; j_gene: TRBJ2-5; abundance: NA; d_gene: NA; CDR3nt: TGTGCCAGCAAGGTCGGGGAACTGAACATAGCCCAGTACTTC; CDR3aa: CASKVGELNIAQYF
v_gene: TRBV15; j_gene: TRBJ2-5; abundance: NA; d_gene: NA; CDR3nt: TGTGCCACCAGCAGGCAGGGATTCGGAGAGACCCAGTACTTC; CDR3aa: CATSRQGFGETQYF
v_gene: TRBV2; j_gene: TRBJ1-2; abundance: NA; d_gene: NA; CDR3nt: TGTGCCAGCGCCTTGGCCGCAGGGAAGTATGGCTACACCTTC; CDR3aa: CASALAAGKYGYTF
v_gene: TRBV4-2; j_gene: TRBJ2-5; abundance: NA; d_gene: TRBD2; CDR3nt: TGTGCCAGCAGCCGGTTGACTAGCGGGGGAGAGGGAGAGACCCAGTACTTC; CDR3aa: CASSRLTSGGEGETQYF
v_gene: TRBV10-3; j_gene: TRBJ1-5; abundance: once; d_gene: TRBD1; CDR3nt: TGTGCCATCAGTGAGCGGGACAGGGGCAGCAATCAGCCCCAGCATTTT; CDR3aa: CAISERDRGSNQPQHF
v_gene: TRBV7-9; j_gene: TRBJ2-7; abundance: NA; d_gene: TRBD2; CDR3nt: TGTGCCAGCAGCTTAACAGCGGGGGGAAGGAACGAGCAGTACTTC; CDR3aa: CASSLTAGGRNEQYF
v_gene: TRBV10-2; j_gene: TRBJ1-2; abundance: NA; d_gene: TRBD1; CDR3nt: TGCGCCAGCAGCGCAGGGGGCCGCTATGGCTACACCTTC; CDR3aa: CASSAGGRYGYTF
v_gene: TRBV24-1; j_gene: TRBJ1-6; abundance: NA; d_gene: TRBD1; CDR3nt: TGTGCCACCAGGGTGACAGGGGGTAGGAATTCACCCCTCCACTTT; CDR3aa: CATRVTGGRNSPLHF
v_gene: TRBV7-8; j_gene: TRBJ2-5; abundance: NA; d_gene: NA; CDR3nt: TGTGCCAGCAGCTTAGCACGGGGATGGGAGACCCAGTACTTC; CDR3aa: CASSLARGWETQYF
v_gene: TRBV7-7; j_gene: TRBJ2-5; abundance: NA; d_gene: TRBD1; CDR3nt: TGTGCTAGCAGCCAGCGCGGACAGGGGCTAAGGCAAGAGACCCAGTACTTC; CDR3aa: CASSQRGQGLRQETQYF
v_gene: TRBV19; j_gene: TRBJ2-2; abundance: NA; d_gene: TRBD2; CDR3nt: TGTGCCAGTAGTATCGGACTAGCGAGTGAGCTGTTTTTT; CDR3aa: CASSIGLASELFF
v_gene: TRBV11-2; j_gene: TRBJ2-7; abundance: NA; d_gene: NA; CDR3nt: TGTGCCAGCAGCTTAGAGCTACATCGGGGAATGCAGTACTTC; CDR3aa: CASSLELHRGMQYF
v_gene: TRBV7-8; j_gene: TRBJ1-5; abundance: NA; d_gene: NA; CDR3nt: TGTGCCAGCAGCTTATCGTGGCAGGCGTTTCAGCCCCAGCATTTT; CDR3aa: CASSLSWQAFQPQHF
v_gene: TRBV18; j_gene: TRBJ2-1; abundance: NA; d_gene: TRBD2; CDR3nt: TGTGCCAGCTCACCGCGGGGGGAGGGCAATGAGCAGTTCTTC; CDR3aa: CASSPRGEGNEQFF
v_gene: TRBV11-2; j_gene: TRBJ2-1; abundance: NA; d_gene: TRBD2; CDR3nt: TGTGCCAGCAGAAAGCGGGAGACAGATGAGCAGTTCTTC; CDR3aa: CASRKRETDEQFF
v_gene: TRBV19; j_gene: TRBJ2-6; abundance: NA; d_gene: NA; CDR3nt: TGTGCCAGTAGTATAGGTAAAGGGGTGTCTGGGGCCAACGTCCTGACTTTC; CDR3aa: CASSIGKGVSGANVLTF
v_gene: TRBV29-1; j_gene: TRBJ2-1; abundance: NA; d_gene: NA; CDR3nt: TGCAGCGTTGTATTCTATGAGCAGTTCTTC; CDR3aa: CSVVFYEQFF
v_gene: TRBV7-2; j_gene: TRBJ2-3; abundance: NA; d_gene: NA; CDR3nt: TGTGCCAGCAGCTTAGAGACAGGAACTAGCACAGATACGCAGTATTTT; CDR3aa: CASSLETGTSTDTQYF
v_gene: TRBV4-1; j_gene: TRBJ2-5; abundance: NA; d_gene: NA; CDR3nt: TGCGCCAGCAGCCACGGTGTGGTGGAGACCCAGTACTTC; CDR3aa: CASSHGVVETQYF